The sample holds one count of the clone carrying this T cell receptor (beta chain). Its specificity is not known. This sample is drawn from a study of Ad26.COV2.S vaccination and SARS-CoV-2 variants. Regarding the study as a whole: Across vaccine and placebo recipients, the breadth of non-spike TCRs was similar. Overall T cell responses may have been underestimated by the analyses of TCR breadth and depth.

The length of the CDR3 is 16 residues. Per the germline V gene, CDR1 is LGHNA and CDR2 is YSLEER. With V trimmed by 3 bases and J by 0 bases, 2 bases remained unmatched. As for treatment: 19 received Ad26.COV2.S at low or high dose, single or two shots; several received placebo; per-sample allocation not given. Specimen acquisition occurred on day 63 following the initial vaccine or placebo injection. Measured with immunoSEQ multiplex PCR; TCRdb has only the in-frame clones, and not every one. The repertoire holds roughly 500,000 clones, with roughly 89% as singletons. This receptor was identified in a person between 18 and 60 years old who received the Ad26.COV2.S COVID-19 vaccine or a placebo. The rearrangement links TRBV4-3 to TRBJ2-3; the match to TRBD2 covers 11 bases. This material consisted of peripheral blood, taken in a trial of Ad26.COV2.S vaccine versus placebo. CDR3 amino acids: CASSHLAGGSTDTQYF. The CDR3 DNA follows: TGCGCCAGCAGCCACTTAGCGGGGGGGAGCACAGATACGCAGTATTTT.